The 30 T cell receptor beta chains presented below share a single source sample, sequenced in a study of post-analysis software for immune sequencing data. General observations from the study: A handful of TRBV segments occurring more often in patients than controls included TRBV5-6, TRBV5-1 and TRBV20-1.

No antigen has been identified for these receptors. The authors incorporated unique molecular identifiers into the TCR beta cDNA libraries. TCRdb re-derived calls from the PCR reads in MiXCR, one entry per CDR3 protein. This sample yields about 500,000 distinct CDR3 sequences, of which roughly 45% are seen a single time; over 10% belongs to the top ten. Sample: blood. These receptors were obtained from a girl aged 10 to 17 with multiple sclerosis.

This clonotype appeared once. The chain employs TRBV6-1 and TRBJ2-7, with D possibly being TRBD1 (5 bases). Trimming stripped 4 bases from V and 0 bases from J, with 10 bases between. From germline, CDR1 is MNHNS and CDR2 SASEGT. This CDR3 contains 14 residues. CDR3 region: CASSGQTNSYEQYF. The CDR3 nucleotides are TGTGCCAGCAGTGGACAGACCAACTCCTACGAGCAGTACTTC.

The chain recombines TRBV10-3 with TRBJ2-7; D is undetermined. V lost 2 bases, J lost 4 bases, and 3 bases lay in between. Germline assignment: CDR1 ENHRY and CDR2 SYGVKD. The CDR3 totals 11 residues. The CDR3 DNA reads TGTGCCATCAGTGAGCAGTACGAGCAGTACTTC. It encodes CAISEQYEQYF.

The rearrangement links TRBV20-1 to TRBJ2-3; the D gene is possibly TRBD2 (6 bases). Trimming shortened V by 4 bases and J by 0 bases, and 8 bases separated the two germline ends. This CDR3 is 13 amino acids long. Germline CDR1 DFQATT, CDR2 SNEGSKA (reference sequence). In nucleotides, the CDR3 is TGCAGTGCTAAAAGCGGGAGCACAGATACGCAGTATTTT. Protein sequence: CSAKSGSTDTQYF.

J is TRBJ2-5 and V is TRBV5-1; 14 bases map to TRBD2. The last part of the DNA fits TRBJ2-7 better; the J call may be wrong. The CDR3 loop spans 17 amino acids. Germline-derived CDR1 and CDR2 are SGHRS and YFSETQ. Here the CDR3 DNA reads TGCGCCAGCAGCTTCGGGACTAGCGGGAGACTCGGGTACGAGCAGTACTTC. This sequence encodes CASSFGTSGRLGYEQYF.

This chain links TRBV4-2 with TRBJ2-3, with TRBD1 identical over 7 bases. This CDR3 is built from 15 residues. CDR1 is LGHNA and CDR2 is YNFKEQ in the germline V gene. Germline trimming cut 5 bases from V and 2 bases from J; bases unmatched to any gene: 7. The chain's CDR3 is CASSFDREITDTQYF. The CDR3 DNA sequence: TGTGCCAGCAGCTTCGACAGGGAAATCACAGATACGCAGTATTTT.

The rearrangement links TRBV5-1 to TRBJ1-6, with 12 bases fitting TRBD1. The CDR3 covers 15 residues. CDR1 is SGHRS and CDR2 is YFSETQ in the germline V gene. The trim removed 3 bases at V and 9 bases at J, leaving 4 bases unmatched. The CDR3, as DNA: TGCGCCAGCAGCTGGAAGGGACAGGGGGCTTCACCCCTCCACTTT. It codes for CASSWKGQGASPLHF.

The CDR3 loop is CSARDPGLNYEQYF. The CDR3 nucleotides are TGCAGTGCTAGAGACCCGGGACTCAACTACGAGCAGTACTTC. The chain has TRBV20-1 and TRBJ2-7; D perhaps matches TRBD2 (6 bases). This CDR3 spans 14 amino acids. V dropped 0 bases and J dropped 3 bases, with 12 bases sitting between them. CDR1 and CDR2 (germline): DFQATT, SNEGSKA (reference sequence).

This clonotype has just a few counts. The rearrangement joins TRBV20-1 to TRBJ2-7; possibly TRBD2 for D (6 bases). Trimming pared 6 bases from V and 3 bases from J, leaving 9 bases between. The CDR3 has 11 amino acids. Germline CDR1 and CDR2: DFQATT and SNEGSKA (reference sequence). CDR3 residues: CSALGLYEQYF. For the CDR3, the DNA is TGCAGTGCGCTGGGACTCTACGAGCAGTACTTC.

V is TRBV7-2 and J is TRBJ2-1; 7 bases fit TRBD2. This CDR3 is built from 12 residues. The junction had 6 bases not matched to a gene; V was cut back by 1 base and J by 15 bases. CDR1 is SGHTA, CDR2 FQGNSA, per germline. For the CDR3, the DNA is TGTGCCAGCAGCTTAGAATTCGGGAGGAGGTTCTTC. This sequence encodes CASSLEFGRRFF. The full variable domain, with the rest looked up from reference TRBV7-2 and TRBJ2-1, is GAGVSQSPSNKVTEKGKDVELRCDPISGHTALYWYRQSLGQGLEFLIYFQGNSAPDKSGLPSDRFSAERTGGSVSTLTIQRTQQEDSAVYLCASSLEFGRRFFGPGTRLTVL.

In this sample, this clonotype turned up once. The rearrangement links TRBV5-1 to TRBJ1-6, with 9 positions matching TRBD1. The CDR3 extends over 15 amino acids. With 4 bases clipped from V and 8 bases from J, the junction kept 7 bases outside the gene matches. The germline gives CDR1 SGHRS, CDR2 YFSETQ. The DNA of the CDR3 is TGCGCCAGCAGCATGGGGGGACAGGGTCATTCACCCCTCCACTTT. As protein: CASSMGGQGHSPLHF.

This clonotype occurred a few times. The chain joins TRBV5-6 to TRBJ2-3; 8 bases match TRBD2. CDR3 length: 17 amino acids. V was pared by 7 bases and J by 2 bases, with 15 bases of the junction left unmatched. The germline gives CDR1 SGHDT, CDR2 YYEEEE. The CDR3 reads CASLRHSGLEITDTQYF. Here the CDR3 DNA reads TGTGCCAGCCTCAGGCATTCGGGACTAGAAATCACAGATACGCAGTATTTT.

In this sample, this clonotype turned up a few times. V gene TRBV6-2 or TRBV6-3 combines with J gene TRBJ2-3; possibly TRBD2 for D (5 bases). V lost 7 bases and J lost 2, with 25 bases in between. The CDR3 sequence is 18 residues long. The germline gives CDR1 MNHEY, CDR2 SVGEGT. CDR3 sequence reads: CASTKEAVPRASTDTQYF. The DNA for the CDR3 is TGTGCCAGCACCAAGGAGGCTGTACCTCGCGCGTCCACAGATACGCAGTATTTT.

The V and J genes are TRBV4-3 and TRBJ2-5, with D maybe TRBD1 (6 bases). Germline CDR1 reads LGHNA; CDR2 reads YSLEER. The CDR3 consists of 15 residues. With 0 bases removed from V and 11 bases from J, the gap between germline ends came to 19 bases. The CDR3 sequence is CASSQDRDTSYGQYF. The CDR3, as DNA: TGCGCCAGCAGCCAAGACCGGGACACCTCCTACGGGCAGTACTTC.

This rearrangement joins TRBV20-1 to TRBJ1-1; TRBD1 is a possible D gene (6 bases). This CDR3 has 14 amino acids. Trimming cost V 6 bases and J 0 bases, with 14 bases left between them. The germline gives CDR1 DFQATT, CDR2 SNEGSKA (reference sequence). Here the CDR3 reads CSANRASMNTEAFF. In DNA, the CDR3 is TGCAGTGCGAACAGGGCATCTATGAACACTGAAGCTTTCTTT.

This clonotype was detected a few times. V and J are TRBV7-9 and TRBJ1-2; D unresolved. Germline CDR1 reads SEHNR; CDR2 reads FQNEAQ (reference sequence). With 4 bases removed from V and 4 bases from J, the gap between germline ends came to 10 bases. The CDR3 length is 13 residues. The DNA of the CDR3 is TGTGCCAGCAGCTCAGTAGGGAGCTATGGCTACACCTTC. It specifies CASSSVGSYGYTF.

This rearrangement joins TRBV20-1 to TRBJ2-3; D not certain. The V gene lost 1 base and the J gene lost 0 bases, with 11 bases spanning the gap. The CDR3 extends over 15 amino acids. Germline assignment: CDR1 DFQATT and CDR2 SNEGSKA (reference sequence). The CDR3 bases are TGCAGTGCTAGAGCTTCATTCCTTAGCACAGATACGCAGTATTTT. Residues: CSARASFLSTDTQYF.

Of note for this clonotype: Its ends do not fully match the called genes, so a read error is possible. The chain recombines TRBV4-1 with TRBJ2-4; a weak D match, TRBD1 (6 bases). CDR3 length: 15 amino acids. CDR1 and CDR2 (germline): MGHRA, YSYEKL. This CDR3 reads CASSQVGGVENIRYF. CDR3 DNA: TGCGCCAGCAGCCAAGTAGGGGGAGTCGAAAACATTCGGTACTTC.

This clonotype was seen at least ten times. This chain uses TRBV7-2 with TRBJ2-3; 11 positions match TRBD1. The V and J ends lost 5 bases and 5 bases, in that order; junction bases with no gene match: 6. Germline V gene lookup returns CDR1 SGHTA and CDR2 FQGNSA. CDR3 length: 15 amino acids. The CDR3 is CASSPGQGAVDTQYF. The CDR3 DNA reads as TGTGCCAGCAGCCCCGGACAGGGGGCTGTAGATACGCAGTATTTT.

The CDR3 spells CSARDAVRVTSYEQYF. The DNA of the CDR3 is TGCAGTGCTAGAGATGCGGTCAGGGTTACCTCCTACGAGCAGTACTTC. The chain employs TRBV20-1 and TRBJ2-7; D is perhaps TRBD1 (5 bases). There are 16 residues in the CDR3. V lost 0 bases to trimming and J lost 0 bases, with 15 bases between them. Per the germline V gene, CDR1 is DFQATT and CDR2 is SNEGSKA (reference sequence).

The V call is TRBV20-1, the J call TRBJ2-5; D possibly matches TRBD1 or TRBD2 (6 bases each). The V gene's germline CDR1 is DFQATT and CDR2 SNEGSKA (reference sequence). CDR3 size: 16 residues. V was clipped by 5 bases and J by 2 bases, with 21 bases between them. CDR3 region: CSAEDSGAAYQETQYF. The DNA of the CDR3 is TGCAGTGCTGAGGACTCGGGGGCCGCCTATCAAGAGACCCAGTACTTC.

V and J are TRBV6-5 and TRBJ2-1, with D maybe TRBD2 (5 bases). The J call is in doubt because the DNA end fits TRBJ2-7 better. Germline V gene lookup returns CDR1 MNHEY and CDR2 SVGAGI. This CDR3 is built from 18 residues. DNA of the CDR3: TGTGCCAGCAGTTACTCTCTAGCTAGCCTCAGCTCCTACAATGAGCAGTACTTC. Translation: CASSYSLASLSSYNEQYF.

In this sample, this clonotype turned up a few times. The V and J genes are TRBV7-9 and TRBJ2-4, with TRBD2 matching 7 bases. The last part of the DNA fits TRBJ2-7 better; the J call may be wrong. The germline CDR1 and CDR2 sequences are SEHNR and FQNEAQ (reference sequence). The CDR3 covers 13 residues. The CDR3 is CASSLGTTIEQYF. CDR3 bases: TGTGCCAGCAGCCTCGGGACTACCATCGAGCAGTACTTC.

CDR3 in amino acids: CASSIRLSGESEQYF. DNA for the CDR3: TGCGCCAGCAGCATAAGACTATCGGGAGAAAGCGAGCAGTACTTC. The chain is built from TRBV5-1 and TRBJ2-5, with D perhaps TRBD2 (6 bases). The last part of the DNA fits TRBJ2-7 better; the J call may be wrong. CDR1 and CDR2 from the germline V gene are SGHRS and YFSETQ. CDR3 length: 15 residues.

The genes are TRBV12-3 or TRBV12-4 and TRBJ2-3, with D unclear. V lost 3 bases to trimming and J lost 7 bases, with 8 bases between them. The CDR3 loop spans 12 amino acids. For the CDR3, the DNA is TGTGCCAGCAGTTTTGGAAGCCATACGCAGTATTTT. Translation gives CASSFGSHTQYF.

There are a few counts of this clonotype. This chain links TRBV5-1 with TRBJ2-1; no reliable D call. The V gene lost 0 bases and the J gene lost 8 bases, with 6 bases spanning the gap. Looked up from germline, CDR1 is SGHRS and CDR2 is YFSETQ. CDR3 length equals 12 residues. This CDR3 is CASSLGYDEQFF. The CDR3 DNA sequence: TGCGCCAGCAGCTTGGGTTACGATGAGCAGTTCTTC.

The V call is TRBV6-5, the J call TRBJ1-2; weak D call: TRBD1 (5 bases). This CDR3 is 13 amino acids long. With 7 bases removed from V and 4 bases from J, the gap between germline ends came to 13 bases. The germline gives CDR1 MNHEY, CDR2 SVGAGI. The CDR3 DNA reads TGTGCCAGCACACGAGACAGCGCCTATGGCTACACCTTC. This translates into CASTRDSAYGYTF.

The chain employs TRBV11-2 and TRBJ1-2; D might be TRBD1 (5 bases). The CDR3 has 13 amino acids. The V end was cut by 3 bases, the J end by 7 bases, with 12 bases between. Germline loops: CDR1 SGHAT, CDR2 FQNNGV. The CDR3: CASSLFGASGYTF. CDR3 coding DNA: TGTGCCAGCAGCTTGTTCGGGGCCAGTGGCTACACCTTC.

The chain uses TRBV9 and TRBJ2-1; D is unclear. Germline V CDR1 and CDR2: SGDLS, YYNGEE. Trimming pared 0 bases from V and 0 bases from J, leaving 7 bases between. The CDR3 extends over 15 amino acids. The CDR3 is CASSVADSSYNEQFF. The CDR3 DNA reads as TGTGCCAGCAGCGTAGCTGATAGCTCCTACAATGAGCAGTTCTTC.

The chain is built from TRBV5-1 and TRBJ2-5; perhaps D is TRBD1 or TRBD2 (5 bases each). Germline V gene data show CDR1 as SGHRS and CDR2 as YFSETQ. This CDR3 is 15 amino acids long. The V gene lost 3 bases and the J gene lost 4 bases, with 16 bases spanning the gap. The CDR3: CASSSTGTERETQYF. The CDR3 DNA reads as TGCGCCAGCAGCTCAACTGGGACGGAACGAGAGACCCAGTACTTC.

V and J are TRBV15 and TRBJ1-2; D call uncertain. CDR1 and CDR2 (germline): LNHNV, YYDKDF (reference sequence). The CDR3 runs to 11 residues. V lost 1 base to trimming and J lost 6 bases, with 3 bases between them. CDR3 sequence: CATSRGDGYTF. The CDR3 coding sequence is TGTGCCACCAGCAGAGGGGATGGCTACACCTTC.